These 32 T cell receptor beta chains were sequenced from one sample in a study of T cell repertoires in cytomegalovirus infection (dated by TCRdb to 2018 to 2020). The sample was run on an Illumina HiSeq 1500. Through fastp at Q25 and MiXCR, TCRdb rebuilt clones from the public reads, retaining in-frame beta chains. Each CDR3 protein gets just one entry, which takes the most common genes and DNA from the rows behind it. This sample lists approximately 500,000 distinct CDR3 sequences; 15% to 20% were detected once. The ten largest clones capture about 24% of the sample. Sample: CD8+ T cells from PBMCs. All receptors come from a human donor in good health (CMV status not recorded). Some clones in this sample may be carry-over from other donors' samples.

This chain uses TRBV7-6 with TRBJ2-7; D is ambiguous. V lost 1 base and J 6 bases, leaving 10 bases between the germline ends. This CDR3 comprises 13 residues. Germline V lookup: CDR1 SGHVS, CDR2 FNYEAQ. Here the CDR3 reads CASSLGWAGEQYF. The CDR3 DNA reads TGTGCCAGCAGCTTAGGTTGGGCTGGCGAGCAGTACTTC.

This clonotype was seen only a few times. The V and J genes are TRBV5-1 and TRBJ2-3, with 7 bases fitting TRBD2. CDR1 and CDR2 from the germline V gene are SGHRS and YFSETQ. With V trimmed by 5 bases and J by 2 bases, 8 bases remained unmatched. The CDR3 covers 15 residues. The CDR3 bases are TGCGCCAGCAGGGCGGGGGACTTCCACACAGATACGCAGTATTTT. It codes for CASRAGDFHTDTQYF.

The J gene is TRBJ1-6, the V gene TRBV2; possibly TRBD1 for D (5 bases). This CDR3 spans 17 amino acids. Per germline, CDR1 SNHLY and CDR2 FYNNEI. The ends were cut back, 6 bases at V and 7 bases at J, with 22 bases in the middle. The CDR3: CASSDTPEGTENSPLHF. As DNA, the CDR3 is TGTGCCAGCAGCGACACTCCAGAGGGGACCGAGAATTCACCCCTCCACTTT.

This clonotype has only a few counts. The rearrangement links TRBV27 to TRBJ1-6, with 7 bases that match TRBD1. The germline V gene encodes CDR1 MNHEY and CDR2 SMNVEV (reference sequence). This CDR3 region has 13 residues. J gave up 6 bases and V 7 bases, and 3 bases lay outside the gene matches. The CDR3 here is CASTGQLNSPLHF. CDR3 DNA: TGTGCCAGCACGGGACAGCTTAATTCACCCCTCCACTTT.

This clonotype was picked up many times. This sequence joins TRBV7-2 and TRBJ2-7; 7 bases map to TRBD1. V lost 3 bases, J lost 3 bases, and 2 bases stayed unmatched. This CDR3 comprises 13 residues. Looked up from germline, CDR1 is SGHTA and CDR2 is FQGNSA. CDR3 in DNA: TGTGCCAGCAGCTTTGACAGGGACTACGAGCAGTACTTC. Translating it yields CASSFDRDYEQYF. The entire variable domain, with the rest obtained from reference TRBV7-2 and TRBJ2-7, is as follows: GAGVSQSPSNKVTEKGKDVELRCDPISGHTALYWYRQSLGQGLEFLIYFQGNSAPDKSGLPSDRFSAERTGGSVSTLTIQRTQQEDSAVYLCASSFDRDYEQYFGPGTRLTVT.

V and J are TRBV25-1 and TRBJ2-7, with 14 positions matching TRBD2. Germline assignment: CDR1 MGHDK and CDR2 SYGVNS. V shed 0 bases, J shed 2 bases, and the junction held 12 bases outside the gene matches. This CDR3 is 20 amino acids long. CDR3 in DNA: TGTGCCAGCAGTGAATACTCATCTGGGAGGACTAGCGGGAGGACCTACGAGCAGTACTTC. It yields the protein CASSEYSSGRTSGRTYEQYF.

This clonotype turned up a few times. V is TRBV14 and J is TRBJ1-5, with D maybe TRBD1 (5 bases). V lost 1 base and J 11 bases, leaving 9 bases between the germline ends. Germline V gives CDR1 SGHDN, CDR2 FVKESK. The CDR3 spans 12 residues. CDR3 nucleotide sequence: TGTGCCAGCAGCCAAGGGGGGACGGCCCAGCATTTT. It codes for CASSQGGTAQHF.

V gene TRBV7-6 combines with J gene TRBJ2-3, with 7 bases matching TRBD2. The germline V gene encodes CDR1 SGHVS and CDR2 FNYEAQ. Germline trimming cut 6 bases from V and 2 bases from J; bases unmatched to any gene: 8. The CDR3 length is 15 residues. The CDR3 nucleotides read TGTGCCAGCAGTTCTCTAGCGGTTTTCACAGATACGCAGTATTTT. It specifies CASSSLAVFTDTQYF.

This chain links TRBV6-6 with TRBJ2-2; TRBD1 agrees at 8 bases. Looked up from germline, CDR1 is MNHNY and CDR2 is SVGAGI (reference sequence). The CDR3 contains 16 residues. With V trimmed by 2 bases and J by 3 bases, 5 bases remained unmatched. This CDR3 is CASSYRDRGDTGELFF. The CDR3 coding sequence is TGTGCCAGCAGTTACCGCGACAGGGGAGACACCGGGGAGCTGTTTTTT.

This clonotype appeared many times. V gene TRBV7-6 combines with J gene TRBJ1-2, with 8 bases lining up with TRBD1. Trimming at V came to 3 bases and at J to 0 bases, leaving 21 bases not matched to a gene. In germline, CDR1 is SGHVS, CDR2 FNYEAQ. CDR3 size: 21 residues. CDR3 sequence: CASSFDPSGRDRSYTNYGYTF. In DNA, the CDR3 is TGTGCCAGCAGCTTCGACCCCTCCGGCCGGGACAGGTCATATACTAACTATGGCTACACCTTC.

This clonotype has a count of ten or more. The chain recombines TRBV6-6 with TRBJ2-3; D is ambiguous. This CDR3 is 13 amino acids long. Trimming shortened V by 3 bases and J by 0 bases, and 4 bases separated the two germline ends. Germline V gene lookup returns CDR1 MNHNY and CDR2 SVGAGI (reference sequence). CDR3 DNA sequence: TGTGCCAGCAGTTATCAAAGCACAGATACGCAGTATTTT. Amino acid sequence: CASSYQSTDTQYF.

At least ten counts were recorded for this clonotype. The V gene is TRBV4-1, the J gene TRBJ2-1; the D gene is possibly TRBD2 (5 bases). Per the germline V gene, CDR1 is MGHRA and CDR2 is YSYEKL. Trimming stripped 0 bases from V and 2 bases from J, with 14 bases between. This CDR3 comprises 17 residues. CDR3 region: CASSQDPGINTYNEQFF. CDR3 in DNA: TGCGCCAGCAGCCAAGATCCGGGAATAAATACCTACAATGAGCAGTTCTTC.

This clonotype turned up a few times. DNA of the CDR3: TGTGCCAGCAGTTTCTTCAGGGTTGAGGGCAAAGAGACCCAGTACTTC. Translated: CASSFFRVEGKETQYF. The chain employs TRBV28 and TRBJ2-5; perhaps D is TRBD1 or TRBD2 (5 bases each). Germline-derived CDR1 and CDR2 are MDHEN and SYDVKM. Trimming pared 3 bases from V and 3 bases from J, leaving 17 bases between. CDR3 length: 16 residues. Full variable domain (rest looked up from reference TRBV28 and TRBJ2-5): DVKVTQSSRYLVKRTGEKVFLECVQDMDHENMFWYRQDPGLGLRLIYFSYDVKMKEKGDIPEGYSVSREKKERFSLILESASTNQTSMYLCASSFFRVEGKETQYFGPGTRLLVL.

This clonotype has more than one count but fewer than ten. The chain combines TRBV28 with TRBJ2-7; 11 nucleotides match TRBD2. The CDR3 length is 19 residues. Unmatched junction bases numbered 15, after V lost 0 bases and J lost 5 bases. Germline CDR1 and CDR2: MDHEN and SYDVKM. CDR3 loop: CASSLWGSRLAGFQHEQYF. In nucleotides, the CDR3 is TGTGCCAGCAGTTTATGGGGGTCCCGACTAGCGGGATTCCAGCACGAGCAGTACTTC.

This chain links TRBV7-6 with TRBJ2-7; no firm D call. The germline gives CDR1 SGHVS, CDR2 FNYEAQ. V was shortened by 4 bases and J by 2 bases, with 12 bases between the two germline ends. This CDR3 is 14 amino acids long. The DNA of the CDR3 is TGTGCCAGCAGCTCCCTCGTACAGACCTACGAGCAGTACTTC. This translates into CASSSLVQTYEQYF.

This clonotype appeared many times. A junction end diverges from the germline sequence, so it may reflect a read error. The V and J genes are TRBV5-1 and TRBJ1-3; D is ambiguous. The CDR3 covers 14 residues. From germline, CDR1 is SGHRS and CDR2 YFSETQ. The CDR3 is CASSLGPSGNTIYF. For the CDR3, the DNA is TGTGCCAGCAGTTTAGGACCCTCTGGAAACACCATATATTTT.

There are many counts of this clonotype. CDR3 region: CASSLSPGGETQYF. The CDR3 DNA reads as TGTGCCAGCAGTTTATCGCCGGGGGGGGAGACCCAGTACTTC. This rearrangement joins TRBV27 to TRBJ2-5; 8 bases are shared with TRBD2. The junction had 2 bases not matched to a gene; V was cut back by 0 bases and J by 5 bases. The V gene's germline CDR1 is MNHEY and CDR2 SMNVEV (reference sequence). The CDR3 extends over 14 amino acids.

This clonotype was counted at least ten times. The V gene is TRBV12-3 or TRBV12-4, the J gene TRBJ2-7; no reliable D call. CDR3 length equals 13 residues. Trimming shortened V by 3 bases and J by 3 bases, and 9 bases separated the two germline ends. In DNA, the CDR3 is TGTGCCAGCAGTTTGGGTATACTCTACGAGCAGTACTTC. Its translation is CASSLGILYEQYF.

The V call is TRBV5-1, the J call TRBJ2-3; D perhaps matches TRBD2 (6 bases). Trimming left V 4 bases short and J 1 base short, with 16 bases between. Germline assignment: CDR1 SGHRS and CDR2 YFSETQ. CDR3 length: 16 residues. CDR3 bases: TGCGCCAGCAGCGTCCCCAGCGGAGGGGGCACAGATACGCAGTATTTT. Protein: CASSVPSGGGTDTQYF.

This clonotype was detected a few times. The CDR3 DNA reads TGTGCCAGCAGCGACGTGACCTACGAGCAGTACTTC. As protein: CASSDVTYEQYF. J is TRBJ2-7 and V is TRBV7-9; D is unclear. This CDR3 is 12 amino acids long. Trimming removed 5 bases from V and 2 bases from J, with 7 bases in between. Germline V gene data show CDR1 as SEHNR and CDR2 as FQNEAQ (reference sequence). The whole variable domain, remainder taken from reference TRBV7-9 and TRBJ2-7, is DTGVSQNPRHKITKRGQNVTFRCDPISEHNRLYWYRQTLGQGPEFLTYFQNEAQLEKSRLLSDRFSAERPKGSFSTLEIQRTEQGDSAMYLCASSDVTYEQYFGPGTRLTVT.

There are a few counts of this clonotype. This chain uses TRBV12-3 or TRBV12-4 with TRBJ1-5; 7 nucleotides line up with TRBD1. After removal of 3 bases from V and 0 bases from J, the junction contained 5 bases not matched to a gene. The CDR3 is 16 amino acids. This chain's CDR3 is CASSFSQGDSNQPQHF. The DNA of the CDR3 is TGTGCCAGCAGTTTCTCCCAGGGGGATAGCAATCAGCCCCAGCATTTT.

This clonotype is a singleton in its sample. The germline gene is not matched at one end of the junction; a read error may be the cause. This sequence joins TRBV5-1 and TRBJ2-7; the D gene is possibly TRBD1 (5 bases). Germline V gene lookup returns CDR1 SGHRS and CDR2 YFSETQ. The CDR3 sequence is 13 residues long. The CDR3 bases are TGCGCCCGCAGCTTGGCGACAGCCTACGAGCAGTACTTC. Protein: CARSLATAYEQYF.

J is TRBJ2-1 and V is TRBV4-2; 9 nucleotides align to TRBD2. CDR1 is LGHNA, CDR2 YNFKEQ, per germline. J lost 5 bases, V lost 7 bases, and 9 bases had no gene match. The CDR3 is 15 residues long. The CDR3 bases are TGTGCCAGCACGGAGGGGTCTAGCGGGAACAATGAGCAGTTCTTC. It codes for CASTEGSSGNNEQFF.

This clonotype was recorded at least ten times. The V call is TRBV10-2, the J call TRBJ2-7; D remains ambiguous. Germline V CDR1 and CDR2: WSHSY, SAAADI. Trimming cost V 5 bases and J 3 bases, with 8 bases left between them. The length of the CDR3 is 12 residues. This CDR3 reads CASSSANYEQYF. CDR3 bases: TGCGCCAGCAGTTCGGCTAACTACGAGCAGTACTTC.

The chain combines TRBV13 with TRBJ1-1; 7 bases are shared with TRBD1. The CDR3 contains 12 residues. The junction had 4 bases not matched to a gene; V was cut back by 5 bases and J by 7 bases. Germline V gene sequence: CDR1 PRHDT, CDR2 FYEKMQ (reference sequence). The CDR3, as DNA: TGTGCCAGCAGCGCAAGGGACAGTGAAGCTTTCTTT. It codes for CASSARDSEAFF.

There are a few counts of this clonotype. J is TRBJ1-1 and V is TRBV25-1; tentatively, D is TRBD1 (5 bases). The CDR3 is made up of 14 amino acids. CDR1 and CDR2 (germline): MGHDK, SYGVNS. Trimming left V 1 base short and J 5 bases short, with 11 bases between. CDR3 bases: TGTGCCAGCAGTGAATCGGCCGGGGGGACTGAAGCTTTCTTT. Translated: CASSESAGGTEAFF.

The gene calls are TRBV10-3 and TRBJ2-7; D is tentatively TRBD1 or TRBD2 (5 bases each). The CDR3 extends over 15 amino acids. Germline CDR1 and CDR2: ENHRY and SYGVKD. Deletions cut 2 bases from V and 2 bases from J, with 13 bases between. The CDR3 loop reads CAISEDVGVTYEQYF. The CDR3 DNA follows: TGTGCCATCAGTGAGGACGTGGGGGTCACCTACGAGCAGTACTTC.

This clonotype was detected many times. The CDR3 is CASSSNTSTDTQYF. The CDR3, as DNA: TGTGCCAGCAGTTCTAACACTAGCACAGATACGCAGTATTTT. The chain links TRBV7-3 to TRBJ2-3; D is undetermined. V was trimmed by 6 bases and J by 0 bases, leaving 10 bases between them. Germline CDR1 is SGHTA and CDR2 is FQGTGA. The CDR3 contains 14 residues. The full variable domain, in which reference TRBV7-3 and TRBJ2-3 provide the parts outside the CDR3, is GAGVSQTPSNKVTEKGKYVELRCDPISGHTALYWYRQSLGQGPEFLIYFQGTGAADDSGLPNDRFFAVRPEGSVSTLKIQRTERGDSAVYLCASSSNTSTDTQYFGPGTRLTVL.

This clonotype was seen once. The chain couples TRBV4-1 to TRBJ1-5; D call uncertain. Trimming cost V 3 bases and J 7 bases, with 16 bases left between them. In germline, CDR1 is MGHRA, CDR2 YSYEKL. This CDR3 comprises 15 residues. Here the CDR3 reads CASSQGGGPGQPQHF. DNA for the CDR3: TGCGCCAGCAGCCAGGGAGGAGGGCCGGGGCAGCCCCAGCATTTT.

A note on this clonotype: Being one base from a much bigger clone, this may be a read error. J is TRBJ1-2 and V is TRBV11-2; D unresolved. The CDR3 covers 16 residues. Germline values: CDR1 SGHAT, CDR2 FQNNGV. CDR3 sequence (DNA): TGTGCCAACAGCTTAGATTGGAGAGGGAAGGTCTATGGCTACACCTTC. This translates into CANSLDWRGKVYGYTF.

This clonotype was observed many times. This chain links TRBV7-2 with TRBJ2-7, with D unclear. There are 13 residues in the CDR3. The V gene's germline CDR1 is SGHTA and CDR2 FQGNSA. Trimming removed 5 bases from V and 4 bases from J, with 12 bases in between. The CDR3 loop is CASSHGTPYEQYF. CDR3 nucleotide sequence: TGTGCCAGCAGCCACGGCACTCCATACGAGCAGTACTTC.

Ten or more counts support this clonotype. V and J are TRBV7-3 and TRBJ2-3; D is ambiguous. Deletions cut 2 bases from V and 2 bases from J, with 5 bases between. The length of the CDR3 is 13 residues. CDR1 SGHTA and CDR2 FQGTGA come from the germline V gene. Here the CDR3 DNA reads TGTGCCAGCAGCTTACAAGTCACAGATACGCAGTATTTT. This codes for CASSLQVTDTQYF.